The 2 T cell receptor beta chains in this list originate from one sample, sequenced in a study of T cells in Graves' hyperthyroidism and ophthalmopathy (dated by TCRdb to between 2017 and 2020). The method behind the library was multiplex PCR. TCRdb names Illumina HiSeq 2000 as the instrument used. The TCR beta CDR3 regions were amplified from the RNA transcripts. A first-round RT-PCR of the TCR CDR3 used the HTBI primer set with the Qiagen OneStep RT-PCR kit. TCRdb took the public reads, trimmed them with fastp at Q25, ran MiXCR for clone calling and kept in-frame beta chains. Rows with a matching CDR3 protein are joined into one entry that keeps the most common DNA and genes. The sample table lists about 500,000 distinct CDR3 sequences, around 17% of them with a count of one. Approximately 20% of the sample is held by the ten biggest clonotypes. The specimen sequenced was blood. The source is a woman aged 18-29 years with Graves' hyperthyroidism.

This clonotype was seen a single time. The V and J genes are TRBV7-2 and TRBJ2-4; D possibly uses TRBD1 or TRBD2 (5 bases each). The germline V and J ends were trimmed by 4 bases and 0 bases, with 13 bases remaining between them. Germline V lookup: CDR1 SGHTA, CDR2 FQGNSA. There are 16 residues in the CDR3. CDR3 protein: CASSSGGPIAKNIQYF. CDR3 DNA: TGTGCCAGCAGCTCTGGGGGACCTATAGCCAAAAACATTCAGTACTTC.

This clonotype was counted a few times. The rearrangement uses TRBV6-1 and TRBJ1-2, with 7 positions matching TRBD1. In germline, CDR1 is MNHNS, CDR2 SASEGT. The CDR3 extends over 15 amino acids. Germline trimming cut 6 bases from V and 3 bases from J; bases unmatched to any gene: 10. CDR3 sequence: CASRRQRGRDYGYTF. The DNA of the CDR3 is TGTGCCAGCAGACGCCAAAGGGGGCGCGACTATGGCTACACCTTC.